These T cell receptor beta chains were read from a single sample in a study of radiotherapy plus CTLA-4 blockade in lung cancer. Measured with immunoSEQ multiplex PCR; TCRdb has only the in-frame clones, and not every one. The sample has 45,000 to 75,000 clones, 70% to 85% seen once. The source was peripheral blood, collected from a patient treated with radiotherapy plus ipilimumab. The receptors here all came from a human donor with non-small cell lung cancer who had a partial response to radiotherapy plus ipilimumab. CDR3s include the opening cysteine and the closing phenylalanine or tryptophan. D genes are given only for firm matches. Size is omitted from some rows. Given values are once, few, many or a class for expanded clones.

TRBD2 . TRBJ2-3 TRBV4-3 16 CASSQGLAGSTDTQYF TGCGCCAGCAGCCAAGGACTAGCGGGGAGCACAGATACGCAGTATTTT
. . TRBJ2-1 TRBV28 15 CASSPQRGGRNEQFF TGTGCCAGCAGTCCCCAGAGGGGGGGCCGGAATGAGCAGTTCTTC
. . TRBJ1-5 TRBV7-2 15 CASSLVSGRGQPQHF TGTGCCAGCAGCTTAGTCTCGGGGAGAGGCCAGCCCCAGCATTTT
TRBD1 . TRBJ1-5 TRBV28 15 CASSPPGGTGQPQHF TGTGCCAGCAGCCCCCCAGGGGGCACGGGTCAGCCCCAGCATTTT
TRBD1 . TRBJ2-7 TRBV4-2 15 CASSQGTGRNVEQYF TGTGCCAGCAGCCAAGGGACAGGGAGGAACGTCGAGCAGTACTTC
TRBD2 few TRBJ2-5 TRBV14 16 CASSQALAGGRMAQYF TGTGCCAGCAGCCAAGCACTAGCGGGGGGCCGGATGGCCCAGTACTTC
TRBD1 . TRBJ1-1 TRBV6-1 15 CASSDWTGPTSEAFF TGTGCCAGCAGTGACTGGACAGGACCTACCAGTGAAGCTTTCTTT
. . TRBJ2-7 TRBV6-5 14 CASSYSRWGVEQYF TGTGCCAGCAGTTACTCCCGTTGGGGGGTCGAGCAGTACTTC
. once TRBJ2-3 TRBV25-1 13 CASSNRVTDTQYF TGTGCCAGCAGCAACAGGGTCACAGATACGCAGTATTTT
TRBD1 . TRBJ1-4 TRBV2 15 CASSDLWDRGGKLFF TGTGCCAGCAGTGACCTTTGGGACAGGGGAGGAAAACTGTTTTTT
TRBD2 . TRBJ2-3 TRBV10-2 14 CATLFSGGGDTQYF TGCGCCACCCTGTTTAGCGGGGGGGGAGATACGCAGTATTTT
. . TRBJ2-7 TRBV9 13 CASSAQGGYEQYF TGTGCCAGCAGCGCGCAAGGGGGATACGAGCAGTACTTC
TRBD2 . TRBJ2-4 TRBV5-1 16 CASSWLAAAGKNIQYF TGCGCCAGCAGCTGGCTAGCGGCGGCTGGCAAAAACATTCAGTACTTC
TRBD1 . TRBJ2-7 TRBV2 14 CASRDRGTSYEQYF TGTGCCAGCAGGGACAGGGGGACCTCCTACGAGCAGTACTTC
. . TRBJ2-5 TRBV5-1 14 CASSRDEGEETQYF TGCGCCAGCAGCAGGGACGAGGGGGAAGAGACCCAGTACTTC
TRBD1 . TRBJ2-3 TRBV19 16 CASNPHDRGGADTQYF TGTGCCAGTAACCCTCACGACAGGGGGGGAGCAGATACGCAGTATTTT
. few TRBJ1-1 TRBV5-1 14 CASRSEPVNTEAFF TGCGCCAGCAGGTCGGAGCCGGTGAACACTGAAGCTTTCTTT
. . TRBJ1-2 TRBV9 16 CASSVSDGEGDYGYTF TGTGCCAGCAGCGTGTCGGATGGGGAGGGGGACTATGGCTACACCTTC
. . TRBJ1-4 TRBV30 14 CAWSGQGLGEKLFF TGTGCCTGGAGTGGTCAGGGGTTGGGGGAAAAACTGTTTTTT
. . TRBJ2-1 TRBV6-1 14 CASSEGLQVVEQFF TGTGCCAGCAGTGAGGGACTCCAGGTTGTTGAGCAGTTCTTC
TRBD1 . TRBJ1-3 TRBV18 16 CASSPTGGSSGNTIYF TGTGCCAGCTCACCCACAGGGGGAAGCTCTGGAAACACCATATATTTT
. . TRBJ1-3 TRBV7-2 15 CASSLTGSDGNTIYF TGTGCCAGCAGCCTAACAGGGTCGGATGGAAACACCATATATTTT
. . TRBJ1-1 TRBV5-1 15 CASSVVDRIGTEAFF TGCGCCAGCAGCGTCGTAGACAGGATAGGGACTGAAGCTTTCTTT
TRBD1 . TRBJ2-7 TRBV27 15 CASSIFGTGYYEQYF TGTGCCAGCAGTATATTTGGGACAGGGTACTACGAGCAGTACTTC
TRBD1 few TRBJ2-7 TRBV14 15 CASSLDREESYEQYF TGTGCCAGCAGCCTGGACAGGGAGGAATCCTACGAGCAGTACTTC
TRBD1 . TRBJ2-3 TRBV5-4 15 CASSRSTGATDTQYF TGTGCCAGCAGCCGCTCGACAGGGGCAACAGATACGCAGTATTTT
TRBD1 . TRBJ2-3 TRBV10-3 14 CAITSDRGADTQYF TGTGCCATCACCAGCGACAGGGGGGCGGATACGCAGTATTTT
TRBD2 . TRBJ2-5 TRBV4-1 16 CASSQDSGGTQETQYF TGCGCCAGCAGCCAAGACTCCGGGGGGACTCAAGAGACCCAGTACTTC
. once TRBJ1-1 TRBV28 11 CASGGGTEAFF TGTGCCAGCGGGGGGGGCACTGAAGCTTTCTTT
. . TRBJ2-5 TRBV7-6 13 CASRGRGGQTQYF TGTGCCAGCAGAGGCAGGGGCGGGCAGACCCAGTACTTC
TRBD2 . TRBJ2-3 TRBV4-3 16 CASSQLGLGRTDTQYF TGCGCCAGCAGCCAACTGGGACTAGGTAGAACAGATACGCAGTATTTT
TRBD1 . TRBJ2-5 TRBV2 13 CASSRGPGETQYF TGTGCCAGCAGCAGGGGGCCGGGAGAGACCCAGTACTTC
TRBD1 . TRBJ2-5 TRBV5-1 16 CASSRLASGGQETQYF TGCGCCAGCAGTCGACTCGCCTCAGGGGGCCAAGAGACCCAGTACTTC
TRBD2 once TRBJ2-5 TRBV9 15 CASSLFGGETETQYF TGTGCCAGCAGCCTCTTTGGGGGGGAGACGGAGACCCAGTACTTC
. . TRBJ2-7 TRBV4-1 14 CASSQDPDSYEQYF TGCGCCAGCAGCCAAGATCCCGACAGCTACGAGCAGTACTTC
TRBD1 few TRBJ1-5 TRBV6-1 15 CASSEGQGGGQPQHF TGTGCCAGCAGTGAGGGACAGGGAGGAGGTCAGCCCCAGCATTTT
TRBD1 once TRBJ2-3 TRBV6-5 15 CASSQGTASTDTQYF TGTGCCAGCAGTCAGGGGACAGCTAGCACAGATACGCAGTATTTT
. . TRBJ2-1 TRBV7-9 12 CASSFGLGEQFF TGTGCCAGCAGCTTTGGACTCGGGGAGCAGTTCTTC
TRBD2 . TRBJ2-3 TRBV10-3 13 CATQAGSTDTQYF TGTGCCACCCAAGCGGGGAGCACAGATACGCAGTATTTT
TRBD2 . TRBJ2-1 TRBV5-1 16 CASSLGTSGGANEQFF TGCGCCAGCAGCTTGGGGACTAGCGGGGGGGCTAATGAGCAGTTCTTC
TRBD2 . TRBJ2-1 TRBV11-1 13 CASSPPGLPPSFF TGTGCCAGCAGCCCCCCGGGACTACCCCCGTCGTTCTTC
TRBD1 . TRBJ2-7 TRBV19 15 CASSMMDREFDEQYF TGTGCCAGTAGTATGATGGACAGGGAGTTTGACGAGCAGTACTTC
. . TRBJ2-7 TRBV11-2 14 CASSLDPGSDEQYF TGTGCCAGCAGCTTAGACCCGGGTTCCGACGAGCAGTACTTC
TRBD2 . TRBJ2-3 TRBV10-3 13 CAIATSGSDTQYF TGTGCCATCGCAACTAGCGGTTCAGATACGCAGTATTTT
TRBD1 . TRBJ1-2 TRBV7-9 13 CASSLDRGWGYTF TGTGCCAGCAGCTTAGACAGGGGTTGGGGCTACACCTTC
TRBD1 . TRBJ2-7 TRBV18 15 CASSPLGTDQGEQYF TGTGCCAGCTCACCACTAGGGACAGATCAGGGGGAGCAGTACTTC
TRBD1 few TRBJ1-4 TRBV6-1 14 CASSEPDRVEKLFF TGTGCCAGCAGTGAACCGGACAGGGTTGAAAAACTGTTTTTT
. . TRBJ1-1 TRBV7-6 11 CASSLGSKAFF TGTGCCAGCAGCTTAGGGAGTAAAGCTTTCTTT
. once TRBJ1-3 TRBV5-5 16 CASSFLGENAGNTIYF TGTGCCAGCAGCTTTTTAGGGGAAAACGCTGGAAACACCATATATTTT
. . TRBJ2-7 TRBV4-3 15 CASSQGITPSYEQYF TGCGCCAGCAGCCAAGGTATCACTCCCTCCTACGAGCAGTACTTC
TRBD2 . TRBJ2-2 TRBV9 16 CASSVSLGRDTGELFF TGTGCCAGCAGCGTAAGCCTGGGGAGGGACACCGGGGAGCTGTTTTTT
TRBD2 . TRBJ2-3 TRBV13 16 CASSPGTSPGTDTQYF TGTGCCAGCAGCCCTGGGACTAGCCCAGGCACAGATACGCAGTATTTT
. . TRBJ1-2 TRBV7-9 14 CASGQRTLDYGYTF TGTGCCAGCGGTCAACGGACACTGGACTATGGCTACACCTTC